Listed below are T cell receptor beta chains from one sample, sequenced in a study of CD8 T cells in Susac syndrome. TCRdb reprocessed the immunoSEQ multiplex PCR reads with MiXCR, giving one entry per CDR3 protein. The profile shows some 200,000 distinct CDR3 sequences, approximately 94% of them singletons. The sample taken for sequencing was CD4+ T cells from PBMCs. The receptors here all came from a human donor with Susac syndrome. Both conserved end residues are part of each CDR3. The order of the fields is D gene, V gene, J gene, CDR3 protein, CDR3 DNA. D genes are given only for firm matches.

D gene: NA; V gene: TRBV30; J gene: TRBJ1-5; CDR3 protein: CAWSKGGDQPQHF; CDR3 DNA: TGTGCCTGGAGCAAGGGGGGGGACCAGCCCCAGCATTTT
D gene: NA; V gene: TRBV5-4; J gene: TRBJ2-1; CDR3 protein: CASSLEVAYNEQFF; CDR3 DNA: TGTGCCAGCAGCCTGGAAGTCGCCTACAATGAGCAGTTCTTC
D gene: TRBD2; V gene: TRBV12-3/TRBV12-4; J gene: TRBJ2-5; CDR3 protein: CASTLGSGGEETQYF; CDR3 DNA: TGTGCCAGCACACTGGGATCCGGGGGGGAGGAGACCCAGTACTTC
D gene: NA; V gene: TRBV24-1; J gene: TRBJ1-2; CDR3 protein: CAPARADYGYTF; CDR3 DNA: TGTGCCCCCGCCAGGGCGGACTATGGCTACACCTTC
D gene: TRBD1; V gene: TRBV15; J gene: TRBJ1-5; CDR3 protein: CATSRVGQGGSQPQHF; CDR3 DNA: TGTGCCACCAGCAGAGTAGGACAGGGTGGGAGCCAGCCCCAGCATTTT
D gene: TRBD1; V gene: TRBV12-3/TRBV12-4; J gene: TRBJ2-1; CDR3 protein: CASSLGQGEQFF; CDR3 DNA: TGTGCCAGCAGTCTGGGACAGGGTGAGCAGTTCTTC
D gene: NA; V gene: TRBV7-3; J gene: TRBJ2-1; CDR3 protein: CASSLGAANEQFF; CDR3 DNA: TGTGCCAGCAGCTTAGGGGCTGCCAATGAGCAGTTCTTC
D gene: NA; V gene: TRBV4-2; J gene: TRBJ1-2; CDR3 protein: CASSQVQGEYGYTF; CDR3 DNA: TGTGCCAGCAGCCAAGTGCAGGGCGAGTATGGCTACACCTTC
D gene: NA; V gene: TRBV5-1; J gene: TRBJ2-5; CDR3 protein: CASSQTPTGLETQYF; CDR3 DNA: TGCGCCAGCAGCCAAACCCCTACAGGGTTAGAGACCCAGTACTTC
D gene: NA; V gene: TRBV30; J gene: TRBJ1-2; CDR3 protein: CACLTGTQLGYTF; CDR3 DNA: TGTGCCTGTTTAACAGGTACGCAATTGGGCTACACCTTC
D gene: TRBD1; V gene: TRBV9; J gene: TRBJ1-2; CDR3 protein: CASSVAGTGFGYTF; CDR3 DNA: TGTGCCAGCAGCGTAGCTGGGACAGGGTTTGGCTACACCTTC
D gene: TRBD2; V gene: TRBV5-1; J gene: TRBJ2-5; CDR3 protein: CASSLVTSGAQETQYF; CDR3 DNA: TGCGCCAGCAGCTTGGTTACTAGCGGGGCCCAAGAGACCCAGTACTTC
D gene: TRBD1; V gene: TRBV7-8; J gene: TRBJ2-6; CDR3 protein: CASSLGTGVAGANVLTF; CDR3 DNA: TGTGCCAGCAGCTTAGGGACAGGCGTAGCTGGGGCCAACGTCCTGACTTTC